Below, one T cell receptor beta chain is given with its context. Its target is unknown. Sequenced by immunoSEQ multiplex PCR; TCRdb stores in-frame clones only, minus some. The table lists fewer than 400,000 clones, around four fifths of them singletons. Stated treatment: approximately 18 received Ad26.COV2.S at low or high dose, single or two shots; several received placebo; per-sample allocation not given. Day 63 after the first injection of vaccine or placebo was the sampling time. There are 15 residues in the CDR3. CDR1 and CDR2 (germline): MNHEY, SVGAGI. Trimming removed 5 bases at V and 0 bases at J, with 13 bases between. The record originates from a study of Ad26.COV2.S vaccination and SARS-CoV-2 variants. The overall study: Ad26.COV2.S was injected intramuscularly once or twice, 56 days apart.

Broader study findings: Placebo recipients had lower spike-specific TCR breadth than vaccine recipients.

The source material was peripheral blood, sampled in a trial of Ad26.COV2.S vaccine versus placebo. The V and J genes are TRBV6-5 and TRBJ1-1; D gene unclear. The source of this sequence is a person aged 18-60 years who received the Ad26.COV2.S COVID-19 vaccine or a placebo. In nucleotides, the CDR3 is TGTGCCAGCAGTCCCAGGAATAGTATGAACACTGAAGCTTTCTTT. Amino acid sequence: CASSPRNSMNTEAFF.